The clone carrying this T cell receptor (beta chain) turned up a few times. Source study methods: Counts of nucleated cells, estimated from reference gene primer amplification, were obtained. The protocol was immunoSEQ multiplex PCR, while the TCRdb copy is restricted to in-frame clones and leaves out a portion. V and J calls and clone size come straight from that table; D and trimming were deduced from the DNA. Of some 170,000 clones listed, about 78% are singletons. The length of the CDR3 is 14 residues. Germline V lookup: CDR1 MDHEN, CDR2 SYDVKM. V was pared by 6 bases and J by 0 bases, with 5 bases of the junction left unmatched. This entry belongs to a study of blood T cell repertoires in COVID-19. Turning to the study itself: Whether acute or convalescent, the COVID-19 samples came from the United States, Italy and Spain.

The clonotype comes from a woman aged 50 to 65 with active or convalescent COVID-19. The sample consisted of peripheral blood. The rearrangement joins TRBV28 to TRBJ2-7, with TRBD1 identical over 7 bases. The CDR3 reads CASRRQGDSYEQYF. CDR3 sequence (DNA): TGTGCCAGCAGAAGACAGGGTGACTCCTACGAGCAGTACTTC.